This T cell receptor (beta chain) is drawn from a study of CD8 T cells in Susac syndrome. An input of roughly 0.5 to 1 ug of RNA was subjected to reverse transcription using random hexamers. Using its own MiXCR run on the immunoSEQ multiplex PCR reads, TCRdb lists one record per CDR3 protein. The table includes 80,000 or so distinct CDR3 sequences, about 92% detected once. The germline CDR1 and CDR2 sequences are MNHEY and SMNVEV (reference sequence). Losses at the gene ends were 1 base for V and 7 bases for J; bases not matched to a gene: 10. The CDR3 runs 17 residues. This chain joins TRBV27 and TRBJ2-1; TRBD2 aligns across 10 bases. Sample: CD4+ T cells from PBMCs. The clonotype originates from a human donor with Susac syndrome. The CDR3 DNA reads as TGTGCCAGCAGTTTATGGGGAGCGGGGGGGCCGCGAAATGAGCAGTTCTTC. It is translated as CASSLWGAGGPRNEQFF.